This T cell receptor beta chain was documented in a study of beta chain features in type 1 diabetes. Study context: The patient and healthy donor groups were comparable for age, gender and cell yields. Examination spanned some 100 million sorted cells from all samples.

Isolated RNA was reverse transcribed in full, so expressed TCRB transcripts were sequenced. Profiling relied on immunoSEQ multiplex PCR, and the TCRdb table lists in-frame clones only, not all of them. The profile shows some 350,000 clones, over 9% of them singletons. V lost 5 bases to trimming and J lost 3 bases, with 14 bases between them. This CDR3 is built from 15 residues. CDR1 and CDR2 from the germline V gene are SGHTA and FQGNSA. Every donor provided one heparinised blood draw, which averaged about 110 mL. Study-wide findings and caveats: There were fewer insertions and more deletions at the VDJ junctions of type 1 diabetes patients. Shortening of TCRB CDR3s, moderate but significant, appeared in all four CD4+ subsets of Type 1 diabetes patients.

About this clone itself: Its specificity is not known.

The chain links TRBV7-2 to TRBJ2-1, with D perhaps matching TRBD1 (5 bases). The clonotype was recovered from a man aged 25-40 years with type 1 diabetes. Sequencing was done on a sample of central memory CD4+ T cells from blood. The CDR3, as DNA: TGTGCCAGCAGCCCCGGACACCCGAACTACAATGAGCAGTTCTTC. Protein sequence: CASSPGHPNYNEQFF.